One and the same sample provided the 4 T cell receptor beta chains below, sequenced in a study of blood T cell repertoires in COVID-19. TCRdb's table, derived via immunoSEQ multiplex PCR, lists solely in-frame clones and lacks some. The data show 200,000 to 300,000 clones, around nine tenths seen once. Sequencing was done on a sample of PBMCs or T cells enriched from blood (not recorded which). Source of these receptors: a woman aged 30 to 39 who had recovered from COVID-19.

This chain uses TRBV27 with TRBJ1-1; D is ambiguous. V was pared by 2 bases and J by 4 bases, with 11 bases between. The CDR3 contains 14 residues. The germline V gene encodes CDR1 MNHEY and CDR2 SMNVEV (reference sequence). CDR3: CASSLNEGVTEAFF. The DNA of the CDR3 is TGTGCCAGCAGTTTAAACGAGGGTGTCACTGAAGCTTTCTTT.

The chain has TRBV7-2 and TRBJ2-1, with 7 bases matching TRBD2. The J segment lost 7 bases and the V segment lost 3 bases, leaving 12 bases of the junction unmatched. Germline V lookup: CDR1 SGHTA, CDR2 FQGNSA. The CDR3 covers 16 residues. This chain's CDR3 is CASSLVSGGGMNEQFF. Written as DNA, the CDR3 is TGTGCCAGCAGCTTGGTCAGCGGCGGGGGAATGAATGAGCAGTTCTTC.

The genes are TRBV30 and TRBJ1-1; 9 nucleotides align to TRBD1. The V segment lost 4 bases and the J segment 4 bases; nucleotides outside the gene matches: 10. Germline V gene data show CDR1 as GTSNPN and CDR2 as SVGIG (reference sequence). The length of the CDR3 is 15 residues. As DNA, the CDR3 is TGTGCCTGGACCATACAACAGGGGGCGCGCACTGAAGCTTTCTTT. Amino acid sequence: CAWTIQQGARTEAFF.

V and J are TRBV7-8 and TRBJ1-4, with 10 positions matching TRBD1. Germline CDR1 and CDR2: SGHVS and FQNEAQ. The junction had 8 bases not matched to a gene; V was cut back by 5 bases and J by 8 bases. CDR3 length equals 15 residues. CDR3 protein: CASSPLGTGAEKLFF. The CDR3 DNA is TGTGCCAGCAGCCCTCTCGGGACAGGGGCAGAAAAACTGTTTTTT.